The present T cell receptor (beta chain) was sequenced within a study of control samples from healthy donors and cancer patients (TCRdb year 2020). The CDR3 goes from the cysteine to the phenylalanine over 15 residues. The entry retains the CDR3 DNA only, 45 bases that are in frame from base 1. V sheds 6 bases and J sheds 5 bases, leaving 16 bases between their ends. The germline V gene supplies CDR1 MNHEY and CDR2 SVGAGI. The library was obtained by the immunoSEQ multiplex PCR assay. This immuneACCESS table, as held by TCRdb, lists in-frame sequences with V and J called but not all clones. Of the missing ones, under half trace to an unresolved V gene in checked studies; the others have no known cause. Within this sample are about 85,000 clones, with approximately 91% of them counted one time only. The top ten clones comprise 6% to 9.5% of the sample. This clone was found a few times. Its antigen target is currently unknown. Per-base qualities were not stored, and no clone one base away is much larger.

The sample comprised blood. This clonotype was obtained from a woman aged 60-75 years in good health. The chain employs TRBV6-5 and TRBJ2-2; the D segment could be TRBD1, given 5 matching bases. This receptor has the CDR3 CASRRVGRVTGELFF. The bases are TGTGCCAGCAGGAGAGTTGGCAGGGTGACCGGGGAGCTGTTTTTT.